This T cell receptor (delta chain) derives from a study of delta chains in infants with herpesvirus infections. Background on the study: Ugandan infants were followed prospectively from birth through primary CMV infection. General study results and limits: Later infection age appeared linked to lower public-clonotype frequency among Vdelta1 cells. The public Vdelta1 clonotype appeared in about 20% of the 18 CMV-infected infants.

TCR cDNA was made from PBMC RNA with gamma- and delta-chain-specific primers. TCRdb re-called the RT-PCR reads using CATT. The repertoire holds some 3,400 delta-chain clones, with 30% to 35% as singletons. Points on this clone: The target antigen is unknown. This may be a read error: a much more frequent sequence differs by one nucleotide.

CDR3 length: 20 amino acids. CDR1 is GEAIGNYY and CDR2 is EKD in the germline V gene. The J gene is TRDJ3, the V gene TRDV2; TRDD3 matches 12 bases. The clonotype comes from a human donor who was a Ugandan infant, either HIV-exposed or HIV-unexposed (not recorded which). Here the sequenced sample was peripheral blood, taken at time point 3 of longitudinal follow-up. The CDR3 loop reads CARDTNWGIPSSWDTRQMFF. The CDR3 DNA reads TGTGCCCGTGACACGAACTGGGGGATACCGAGCTCCTGGGACACCCGACAGATGTTTTTC.